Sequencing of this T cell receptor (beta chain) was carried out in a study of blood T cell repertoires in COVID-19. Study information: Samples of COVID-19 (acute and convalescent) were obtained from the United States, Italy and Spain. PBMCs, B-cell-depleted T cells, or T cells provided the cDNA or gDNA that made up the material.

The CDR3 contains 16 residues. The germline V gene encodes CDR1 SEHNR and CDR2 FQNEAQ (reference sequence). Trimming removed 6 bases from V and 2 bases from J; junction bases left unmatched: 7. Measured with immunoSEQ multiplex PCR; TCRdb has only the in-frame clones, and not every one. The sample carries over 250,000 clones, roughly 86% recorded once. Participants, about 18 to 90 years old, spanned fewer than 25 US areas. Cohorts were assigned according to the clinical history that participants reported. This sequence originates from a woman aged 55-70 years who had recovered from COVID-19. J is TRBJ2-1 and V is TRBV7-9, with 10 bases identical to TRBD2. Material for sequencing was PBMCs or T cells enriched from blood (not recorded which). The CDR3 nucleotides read TGTGCCAGCAGTTCGGAAGCGGGGGGGCCCTACAATGAGCAGTTCTTC. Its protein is CASSSEAGGPYNEQFF.